These 32 T cell receptor beta chains were all obtained from the same sample, sequenced in a study of T cells in Graves' hyperthyroidism and ophthalmopathy. What was amplified from RNA transcripts were TCR beta CDR3 regions. First-round RT-PCR of the TCR CDR3 relied on the HTBI primer set. In TCRdb, the multiplex PCR reads were re-called with MiXCR into one record per CDR3 protein. The data contain 360,000 or so distinct CDR3 sequences, approximately 19% of them singletons. The sequenced material came from blood. Receptor source: a woman under 30 with Graves' hyperthyroidism.

This clonotype came up many times. This sequence joins TRBV6-1 and TRBJ2-3, with a possible D match to TRBD2 (6 bases). This CDR3 is 14 amino acids long. Germline assignment: CDR1 MNHNS and CDR2 SASEGT. Trimming left V 6 bases short and J 6 bases short, with 16 bases between. The CDR3 DNA follows: TGTGCCAGCAGCGGGGGACCCCACCGTGATACGCAGTATTTT. Protein product: CASSGGPHRDTQYF.

The V gene is TRBV7-8, the J gene TRBJ1-2, with D unresolved. The CDR3 is made up of 16 amino acids. CDR1 and CDR2 from the germline V gene are SGHVS and FQNEAQ. The V end was cut by 0 bases, the J end by 1 base, with 12 bases between. The CDR3 DNA reads as TGTGCCAGCAGCTTAGCGCGGTTGGGATATAACTATGGCTACACCTTC. Protein: CASSLARLGYNYGYTF.

This clonotype occurred many times. The V and J genes are TRBV30 and TRBJ2-6; D uncertain. Trimming removed 2 bases at V and 4 bases at J, with 9 bases between. Germline V lookup: CDR1 GTSNPN, CDR2 SVGIG (reference sequence). CDR3 length equals 14 residues. The CDR3 sequence: CAWSTASGANVLTF. In DNA form, the CDR3 reads TGTGCCTGGAGTACAGCCTCGGGGGCCAACGTCCTGACTTTC.

This clonotype was picked up many times. The chain has TRBV12-5 and TRBJ2-7, with unresolved D. The CDR3 contains 14 residues. Germline-derived CDR1 and CDR2 are LGHNT and FRNRAP. The V gene lost 3 bases and the J gene lost 6 bases, with 15 bases spanning the gap. CDR3 region: CASGFYPRAFEQYF. The CDR3 nucleotides read TGTGCTAGTGGTTTTTATCCTCGGGCGTTCGAGCAGTACTTC.

This clonotype was found many times. The chain recombines TRBV15 with TRBJ2-5; maybe TRBD2 (6 bases). The V gene lost 3 bases and the J gene lost 1 base, with 15 bases spanning the gap. The CDR3 runs 16 residues. Per germline, CDR1 LNHNV and CDR2 YYDKDF (reference sequence). The CDR3 loop is CATSRKSAGPQETQYF. The CDR3 DNA sequence: TGTGCCACCAGCAGGAAGTCGGCGGGGCCCCAAGAGACCCAGTACTTC.

The gene calls are TRBV20-1 and TRBJ1-5; D possibly corresponds to TRBD1 (6 bases). Per the germline V gene, CDR1 is DFQATT and CDR2 is SNEGSKA (reference sequence). The CDR3 length is 16 residues. The germline V and J ends were trimmed by 0 bases and 1 base, with 13 bases remaining between them. The CDR3 reads CSARELGGDSNQPQHF. The CDR3 DNA reads as TGCAGTGCTAGAGAATTAGGGGGGGACAGCAATCAGCCCCAGCATTTT.

The table lists this clonotype with a few counts. V and J are TRBV19 and TRBJ1-5; D gene uncertain. The CDR3 is 15 amino acids. CDR1 is LNHDA, CDR2 SQIVND, per germline (reference sequence). V dropped 9 bases and J dropped 3 bases, with 18 bases sitting between them. CDR3 in amino acids: CASTSFWQDNQPQHF. CDR3 sequence (DNA): TGTGCCAGCACCAGTTTTTGGCAGGACAATCAGCCCCAGCATTTT.

In its sample, this clonotype was seen many times. V is TRBV20-1 and J is TRBJ1-2; D remains unclear. CDR1 is DFQATT and CDR2 is SNEGSKA in the germline V gene (reference sequence). The CDR3 has 12 residues. V shed 5 bases and J shed 8 bases, with 15 bases lying between them. CDR3 amino acids: CSARTLGPGYTF. In DNA, the CDR3 is TGCAGTGCTCGAACTTTAGGGCCGGGCTACACCTTC.

On this clonotype: Being one base from a much bigger clone, this may be a read error. The chain links TRBV6-1 to TRBJ1-2, with D perhaps TRBD1 (5 bases). The CDR3 is 13 amino acids. Germline CDR1 and CDR2: MNHNS and SASEGT. Trimming left V 8 bases short and J 2 bases short, with 12 bases between. CDR3 nucleotides: TGTGCCAGCTCCAGACGGGGGAACTATGGCTACACCTTC. This sequence encodes CASSRRGNYGYTF.

This chain links TRBV12-3 or TRBV12-4 with TRBJ1-2, with a tentative D call TRBD1 (5 bases). This CDR3 is built from 11 residues. V lost 5 bases and J 10 bases, leaving 11 bases between the germline ends. In DNA form, the CDR3 reads TGTGCCAGCAGTCCCTCAGGGATCTACACCTTC. Protein product: CASSPSGIYTF.

In this sample, this clonotype turned up many times. In nucleotides, the CDR3 is TGTGCCAGCAGTTTCCTGGGGGGCACTGAAGCTTTCTTT. As protein: CASSFLGGTEAFF. The chain links TRBV28 to TRBJ1-1; the D gene is possibly TRBD1 (5 bases). The germline V gene encodes CDR1 MDHEN and CDR2 SYDVKM. There are 13 residues in the CDR3. Trimming shortened V by 3 bases and J by 4 bases, and 9 bases separated the two germline ends.

In this sample, this clonotype turned up many times. The rearrangement links TRBV6-1 to TRBJ2-7; either TRBD1 or TRBD2 may fit D (6 bases each). Per germline, CDR1 MNHNS and CDR2 SASEGT. CDR3 length: 16 amino acids. The germline V and J ends were trimmed by 6 bases and 3 bases, with 21 bases remaining between them. The CDR3 DNA reads as TGTGCCAGCAGCCTCCGGAGGGGGTTTGTTCTCTACGAGCAGTACTTC. Its translation is CASSLRRGFVLYEQYF.

This clonotype has a count of ten or more. The chain links TRBV12-3 or TRBV12-4 to TRBJ1-2; D not resolved. V was pared by 3 bases and J by 4 bases, with 9 bases between. This CDR3 comprises 13 residues. The CDR3 region has the DNA TGTGCCAGCAGTTTCCAGTCAGCCTATGGCTACACCTTC. This sequence encodes CASSFQSAYGYTF.

This chain links TRBV15 with TRBJ1-2; D call uncertain. CDR3 length equals 16 residues. Germline V gives CDR1 LNHNV, CDR2 YYDKDF (reference sequence). For the CDR3, the DNA is TGTGTCTCCAGCAGAGATGTAATAGTACTCAACTATGGCTACACCTTC. Translation: CVSSRDVIVLNYGYTF.

This clonotype came up many times. The J gene is TRBJ2-7, the V gene TRBV6-1; 8 bases are a match to TRBD1. Germline-derived CDR1 and CDR2 are MNHNS and SASEGT. Germline trimming cut 0 bases from V and 4 bases from J; bases unmatched to any gene: 5. The CDR3 is 15 amino acids. The CDR3 nucleotides are TGTGCCAGCAGTGAAGCCGGACAGGGAGGATACGAGCAGTACTTC. Amino acid sequence: CASSEAGQGGYEQYF.

This clonotype was seen repeatedly, ten times or more. CDR3 sequence reads: CASSQASFWTGRAYEQYF. The CDR3 DNA is TGCGCCAGCAGCCAAGCCTCATTCTGGACAGGGAGGGCCTACGAGCAGTACTTC. The rearrangement links TRBV4-1 to TRBJ2-7, with D tentatively TRBD1 (8 bases). There are 18 residues in the CDR3. From germline, CDR1 is MGHRA and CDR2 YSYEKL. V lost 1 base, J lost 2 bases, and 21 bases lay in between.

This clonotype has ten or more counts. The rearrangement joins TRBV15 to TRBJ1-2; TRBD1 aligns across 7 bases. Germline V CDR1 and CDR2: LNHNV, YYDKDF (reference sequence). The CDR3 contains 13 residues. V shed 0 bases, J shed 8 bases, and the junction held 3 bases outside the gene matches. CDR3 in amino acids: CATSRDRGIGYTF. The CDR3 DNA follows: TGTGCCACCAGCAGAGACAGGGGGATCGGCTACACCTTC.

Ten or more counts support this clonotype. J is TRBJ2-3 and V is TRBV7-8; TRBD2 matches 8 bases. There are 15 residues in the CDR3. The V segment lost 1 base and the J segment 3 bases; nucleotides outside the gene matches: 3. From germline, CDR1 is SGHVS and CDR2 FQNEAQ. The CDR3 loop is CASSLGGLETDTQYF. CDR3 nucleotides: TGTGCCAGCAGCTTAGGGGGACTAGAGACAGATACGCAGTATTTT.

Regarding this clonotype: The CDR3 end shows no conserved phenylalanine or tryptophan, and so a read error is likely. V usage is TRBV12-3 or TRBV12-4 and J usage is TRBJ2-5; D remains unclear. The V end lost 7 bases, the J end lost 3 bases, and 6 bases lay between the germline ends. The CDR3 covers 11 residues. This chain's CDR3 is CASKLEETQYI. The CDR3 DNA is TGTGCCAGCAAGTTAGAAGAGACCCAGTACATC.

This clonotype was observed at least ten times. The CDR3 DNA sequence: TGTGCCGCCCGGGAAGCTGAAGCTTTCTTT. Protein: CAAREAEAFF. V usage is TRBV24-1 and J usage is TRBJ1-1; D is ambiguous. Germline-derived CDR1 and CDR2 are KGHDR and SFDVKD. V lost 12 bases to trimming and J lost 6 bases, with 10 bases between them. The CDR3 contains 10 residues.

This clonotype appeared many times. The V gene is TRBV3-1, the J gene TRBJ1-2; possibly TRBD1 for D (6 bases). With 1 base removed from V and 2 bases from J, the gap between germline ends came to 11 bases. Germline V gene sequence: CDR1 LGHDT, CDR2 YNNKEL (reference sequence). The CDR3 runs to 15 residues. The CDR3 DNA follows: TGTGCCAGCAGCCAAGGGCAGGGGTTGAACTATGGCTACACCTTC. Its translation: CASSQGQGLNYGYTF.

This clonotype has at least ten counts. V and J are TRBV7-9 and TRBJ2-5, with D possibly being TRBD1 or TRBD2 (5 bases each). V was trimmed by 4 bases and J by 4 bases, leaving 13 bases between them. This CDR3 has 14 residues. The germline V gene encodes CDR1 SEHNR and CDR2 FQNEAQ (reference sequence). The CDR3 reads CASSSQTGRETQYF. The CDR3 bases are TGTGCCAGCAGCTCCCAAACGGGGCGAGAGACCCAGTACTTC.

This clonotype has at least ten counts. The chain has TRBV30 and TRBJ2-7; 8 bases fit TRBD1. This CDR3 has 13 residues. Germline loops: CDR1 GTSNPN, CDR2 SVGIG (reference sequence). The V segment lost 4 bases and the J segment 6 bases; nucleotides outside the gene matches: 8. Here the CDR3 DNA reads TGTGCCTGGACTCCGGGACAGGTCGGCGAGCAGTACTTC. Translation gives CAWTPGQVGEQYF. The full variable domain, with the rest looked up from reference TRBV30 and TRBJ2-7, is SQTIHQWPATLVQPVGSPLSLECTVEGTSNPNLYWYRQAAGRGLQLLFYSVGIGQISSEVPQNLSASRPQDRQFILSSKKLLLSDSGFYLCAWTPGQVGEQYFGPGTRLTVT.

Regarding this clonotype: One junction end does not reproduce the germline sequence, and a read error may be involved. The chain carries TRBV7-9 and TRBJ2-4; D is unclear. Germline lookup yields CDR1 SEHNR and CDR2 FQNEAQ (reference sequence). The CDR3 is 13 amino acids. CDR3 loop: CASTLGAKNIQYF. The DNA of the CDR3 is TGTGCCAGCACCTTAGGGGCCAAAAACATTCAGTACTTC.

At least ten counts were recorded for this clonotype. V and J are TRBV30 and TRBJ1-2; the D gene is possibly TRBD1 (6 bases). The CDR3 contains 11 residues. Trimming left V 5 bases short and J 6 bases short, with 10 bases between. CDR1 and CDR2 (germline): GTSNPN, SVGIG (reference sequence). As DNA, the CDR3 is TGTGCCTGGGAGACAGGCAATGGCTACACCTTC. This gives the protein CAWETGNGYTF.

In this sample, this clonotype turned up many times. The chain uses TRBV28 and TRBJ2-2; 7 bases are a match to TRBD1. The CDR3 sequence is 14 residues long. Germline V gene sequence: CDR1 MDHEN, CDR2 SYDVKM. J lost 3 bases, V lost 7 bases, and 5 bases had no gene match. CDR3 sequence reads: CASNLQGHTGELFF. The CDR3 coding sequence is TGTGCCAGCAACCTACAGGGGCACACCGGGGAGCTGTTTTTT.

Turning to this clonotype: At one of its ends the junction is not consistent with the germline gene, which may arise from a read error. The rearrangement links TRBV5-1 to TRBJ2-5, with 7 bases lining up with TRBD2. This CDR3 is built from 14 residues. Germline V gene data show CDR1 as SGHRS and CDR2 as YFSETQ. CDR3 bases: TGCGTCAGCAGCCTGGGGGGGTATCAGGAGACCCAGTACTTC. It translates to CVSSLGGYQETQYF.

This clonotype was observed many times. The rearrangement joins TRBV28 to TRBJ1-3, with D perhaps TRBD1 (6 bases). The germline CDR1 and CDR2 sequences are MDHEN and SYDVKM. The CDR3 runs 14 residues. Trimming shortened V by 7 bases and J by 4 bases, and 14 bases separated the two germline ends. CDR3 sequence reads: CASIGGQRGNTIYF. The CDR3 DNA sequence: TGTGCCAGCATCGGGGGGCAAAGAGGAAACACCATATATTTT.

This clonotype was detected ten times or more. The chain is built from TRBV6-5 and TRBJ1-3, with D maybe TRBD1 (6 bases). The CDR3 runs 14 residues. CDR1 and CDR2 (germline): MNHEY, SVGAGI. Trimming pared 4 bases from V and 3 bases from J, leaving 10 bases between. The CDR3 loop is CASSFVQGGNTIYF. CDR3 nucleotides: TGTGCCAGCAGTTTTGTACAGGGTGGAAACACCATATATTTT.

V is TRBV12-3 or TRBV12-4 and J is TRBJ2-7; no definite D call. This CDR3 is built from 11 residues. The CDR3, as DNA: TGTTCCAGCACTATAGGCTGCGAGCAGTACGTC. Encoded protein: CSSTIGCEQYV.

This clonotype has a count of ten or more. This CDR3 is CASSEGTGTAYEQYF. CDR3 bases: TGTGCCAGCAGTGAAGGGACAGGGACCGCCTACGAGCAGTACTTC. The chain links TRBV6-1 to TRBJ2-7; TRBD1 matches at 8 bases. V was pared by 1 base and J by 2 bases, with 4 bases of the junction left unmatched. The germline CDR1 and CDR2 sequences are MNHNS and SASEGT. CDR3 size: 15 residues.

In the case of this clonotype: A read error may explain this, as a much larger clone is one base away. The V call is TRBV27, the J call TRBJ1-2; D unresolved. CDR1 is MNHEY, CDR2 SMNVEV, per germline (reference sequence). The CDR3 totals 16 residues. The CDR3 reads CASSFVFKGSDYGYSF. CDR3 nucleotides: TGTGCCAGCAGTTTCGTTTTTAAGGGTTCGGACTATGGCTACAGCTTC.